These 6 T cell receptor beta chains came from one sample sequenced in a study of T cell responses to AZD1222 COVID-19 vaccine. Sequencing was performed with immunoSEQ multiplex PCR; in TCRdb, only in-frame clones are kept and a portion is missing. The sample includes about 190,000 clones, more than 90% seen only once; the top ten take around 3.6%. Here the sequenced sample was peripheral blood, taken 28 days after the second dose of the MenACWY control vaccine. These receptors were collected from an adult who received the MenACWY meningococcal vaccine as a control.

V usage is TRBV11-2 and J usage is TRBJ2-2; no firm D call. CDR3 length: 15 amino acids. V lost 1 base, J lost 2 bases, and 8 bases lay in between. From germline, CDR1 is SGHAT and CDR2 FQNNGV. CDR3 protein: CASSLAGPNTGELFF. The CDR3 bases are TGTGCCAGCAGCTTAGCGGGTCCCAACACCGGGGAGCTGTTTTTT.

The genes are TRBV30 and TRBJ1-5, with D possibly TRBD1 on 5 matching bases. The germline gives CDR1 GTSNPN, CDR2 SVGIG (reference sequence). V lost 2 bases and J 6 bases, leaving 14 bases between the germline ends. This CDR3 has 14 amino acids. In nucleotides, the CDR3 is TGTGCCTGGAGTCATGGGGCTCTCGGTCAGCCCCAGCATTTT. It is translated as CAWSHGALGQPQHF.

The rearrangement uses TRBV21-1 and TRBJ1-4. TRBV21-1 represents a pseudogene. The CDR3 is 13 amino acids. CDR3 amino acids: CASSNVPNEKLFF. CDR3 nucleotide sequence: TGTGCCAGCAGCAACGTCCCTAATGAAAAACTGTTTTTT.

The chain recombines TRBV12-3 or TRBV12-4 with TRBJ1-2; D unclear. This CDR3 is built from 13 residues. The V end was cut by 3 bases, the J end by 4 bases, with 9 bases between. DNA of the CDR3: TGTGCCAGCAGTTTTAATGCGGGCTATGGCTACACCTTC. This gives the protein CASSFNAGYGYTF.

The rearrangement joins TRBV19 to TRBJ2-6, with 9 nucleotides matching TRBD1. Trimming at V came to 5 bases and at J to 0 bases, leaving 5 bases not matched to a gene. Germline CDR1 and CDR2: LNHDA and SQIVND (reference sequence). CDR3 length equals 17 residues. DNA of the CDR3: TGTGCCAGTAGTCCCGGGACAGGGTTCTCTGGGGCCAACGTCCTGACTTTC. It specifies CASSPGTGFSGANVLTF.

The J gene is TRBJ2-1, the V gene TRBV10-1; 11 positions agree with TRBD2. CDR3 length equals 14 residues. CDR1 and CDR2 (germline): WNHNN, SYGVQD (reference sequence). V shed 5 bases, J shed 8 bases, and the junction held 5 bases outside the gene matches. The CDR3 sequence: CASSLGLAGHEQFF. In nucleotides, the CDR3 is TGCGCCAGCAGTCTAGGACTAGCGGGCCATGAGCAGTTCTTC.